This entry is about one T cell receptor beta chain. In this sample, this clonotype turned up a few times. Its target antigen remains unknown. No much larger clonotype is one base removed from it; base qualities were not supplied. The protocol used for the library was 5' RACE. Sequenced on a NextSeq 500. To correct for sequencing error and PCR bias, the TCR library protocol tagged individual cDNA molecules with unique molecular identifiers. Both TCR alpha and beta chains were sequenced, and tight co-correlation was observed between alpha and beta sequence abundances in each sample. As for how the authors treated the data: Decombinator V4 was used to annotate the V gene, J gene and CDR3 of the TCR sequences. Expanded TCRs were defined as changing significantly between any two time points under a Poisson model with p below 0.0001. Abundances of TCRs were expressed as counts per million after normalisation to the total number of TCRs sequenced in each sample. MAIT TCRs were defined by TRAV1-2 paired with TRAJ12, TRAJ20 or TRAJ33, and iNKT TCRs by TRAV10 paired with TRAJ18. VDJdb, accessed 1 November 2021, was searched for CMV, EBV and SARS-CoV-2 annotated TCRs, with TCRs annotated for multiple antigens excluded. TCRdb's own reprocessing of the public reads used fastp at Q25 and MiXCR and kept productive beta chains. For every CDR3 protein sequence, its rows merge into one entry that carries the most common genes and DNA. V and J calls and clone size were set by TCRdb, not the authors. In this sample the table shows 25,000 to 35,000 distinct CDR3 sequences, about 5% of which occur a single time. Jointly, the top ten make up less than 6.5% of the sample.

The study was a case-control design nested within a healthcare worker cohort in London, UK, with weekly nasopharyngeal swab PCR tests and blood sampling. Healthcare workers were enrolled in the week of the UK lockdown, from 23 to 31 March 2020, and were followed every week for up to roughly 16 weeks. This sample was included in a study of early T cells in non-severe SARS-CoV-2 infection (dated by TCRdb to the early 2020s). Study-level background: Bulk RNA from unsorted whole blood was used for TCR sequencing, so alpha and beta chains could not be paired. The investigation overall reported the following: VDJdb matching was skewed toward anti-spike CD8 responses and likely underestimated virus-specific expansions, missing private and CD4 specificities.

Inclusive of the bounding cysteine and phenylalanine, the CDR3 is 17 residues long. Only the CDR3 DNA is retained, 51 bases long and in frame from the first base. CDR1 and CDR2 are read off the germline V gene as SGHRS and YFSETQ. The trim is 0 bases for V and 0 bases for J, with a gap of 16 bases between the germline ends. Sequenced sample: whole blood. This clonotype originated in an adult who was a healthcare worker with PCR-confirmed SARS-CoV-2 infection or an uninfected control (not recorded which). Here the chain combines TRBV5-1 and TRBJ2-7; the D gene is unclear. At the DNA level, the sequence is TGCGCCAGCAGCTTGGGTCCCATCGGTTCCCTCTCCTACGAGCAGTACTTC. It encodes CASSLGPIGSLSYEQYF.